Listed below are T cell receptor beta chains from one sample, sequenced in a study of blood T cell repertoires in COVID-19. Data came from immunoSEQ multiplex PCR; TCRdb stores just in-frame clones and leaves some out. This table holds 130,000 to 150,000 clones, roughly nine tenths found once. Sequenced: peripheral blood. Every receptor here comes from a woman aged 60 to 75 with active COVID-19. CDR3s include the opening cysteine and the closing phenylalanine or tryptophan. A D gene is named only where the DNA matches it firmly. The listing skips clone size in some rows; elsewhere it reads once, few, many or a size class.

CDR3nt: TGTGCCAGCAGTGAATTCCGGGGATCTAGCACAGATACGCAGTATTTT
CDR3aa: CASSEFRGSSTDTQYF
d_gene: -
v_gene: TRBV6-1
abundance: -
j_gene: TRBJ2-3

CDR3nt: TGTGCCAGCAGGCCCCGCGGGACAGCTTACGAGCAGTACTTC
CDR3aa: CASRPRGTAYEQYF
d_gene: -
v_gene: TRBV7-9
abundance: -
j_gene: TRBJ2-7

CDR3nt: TGTGCCAGCAGCCCGACCCGGGACAGGGGAACCCAGCATTTT
CDR3aa: CASSPTRDRGTQHF
d_gene: TRBD1
v_gene: TRBV7-6
abundance: -
j_gene: TRBJ1-5

CDR3nt: TGTGCCAGCAGAGACAGCCCTACTAACTATGGCTACACCTTC
CDR3aa: CASRDSPTNYGYTF
d_gene: -
v_gene: TRBV28
abundance: -
j_gene: TRBJ1-2

CDR3nt: TGCGCCAGCAGCCAAGATCTACCCCATAGCAATCAGCCCCAGCATTTT
CDR3aa: CASSQDLPHSNQPQHF
d_gene: -
v_gene: TRBV4-1
abundance: -
j_gene: TRBJ1-5

CDR3nt: TGTGCCAGCAGTTTCCCCACGGGACAGGGGGCCTTGATTCTGAGGAATGAGCAGTTCTTC
CDR3aa: CASSFPTGQGALILRNEQFF
d_gene: TRBD1
v_gene: TRBV28
abundance: -
j_gene: TRBJ2-1

CDR3nt: TGTGCCAGCTCACAAGACAGGGGGCCAAGATCACCCCTCCACTTT
CDR3aa: CASSQDRGPRSPLHF
d_gene: TRBD1
v_gene: TRBV18
abundance: once
j_gene: TRBJ1-6

CDR3nt: TGTGCTAGCAGCTTACGCTGGACTAGCGGGGTCCAAGAGACCCAGTACTTC
CDR3aa: CASSLRWTSGVQETQYF
d_gene: TRBD2
v_gene: TRBV7-7
abundance: -
j_gene: TRBJ2-5

CDR3nt: TGTGCCAGCAGCTTGCCGGGATCTGAAGCTTTCTTT
CDR3aa: CASSLPGSEAFF
d_gene: -
v_gene: TRBV5-6
abundance: -
j_gene: TRBJ1-1

CDR3nt: TGTGCCACCAGCCCCCAACGCCAAGTAATGCGTGAAGCTTTCTTT
CDR3aa: CATSPQRQVMREAFF
d_gene: -
v_gene: TRBV15
abundance: -
j_gene: TRBJ1-1

CDR3nt: TGTGCCAGCTCGCCTAGATTACCGGGACTAGCGGGAGCCCCGGGTGAGCAGTACTTC
CDR3aa: CASSPRLPGLAGAPGEQYF
d_gene: TRBD2
v_gene: TRBV18
abundance: -
j_gene: TRBJ2-7

CDR3nt: TGTGCCAGCAGTGGGGGGACTAGGGCGGAGACCCAGTACTTC
CDR3aa: CASSGGTRAETQYF
d_gene: TRBD2
v_gene: TRBV2
abundance: once
j_gene: TRBJ2-5

CDR3nt: TGTGCCAGTACCGCAGGGGGGTCCTACAATGAGCAGTTCTTC
CDR3aa: CASTAGGSYNEQFF
d_gene: -
v_gene: TRBV11-3
abundance: few
j_gene: TRBJ2-1

CDR3nt: TGTGCCGGACCTTTAGCGGGGATTCCAAACGAGCAGTACTTC
CDR3aa: CAGPLAGIPNEQYF
d_gene: TRBD2
v_gene: TRBV9
abundance: -
j_gene: TRBJ2-7

CDR3nt: TGTGCCAGCAGCTCCAGGGGGGATTCCTACAATGAGCAGTTCTTC
CDR3aa: CASSSRGDSYNEQFF
d_gene: -
v_gene: TRBV11-3
abundance: -
j_gene: TRBJ2-1

CDR3nt: TGTGCCAGCAGCTTAGCGCTGGGTCGGGCTAGCGGGACCACAGATACGCAGTATTTT
CDR3aa: CASSLALGRASGTTDTQYF
d_gene: TRBD2
v_gene: TRBV7-9
abundance: -
j_gene: TRBJ2-3

CDR3nt: TGTGCCAGCAGCTTGGAAGTAGGGTGGGCGGGCGACTCTGGAAACACCATATATTTT
CDR3aa: CASSLEVGWAGDSGNTIYF
d_gene: -
v_gene: TRBV5-5
abundance: -
j_gene: TRBJ1-3

CDR3nt: TGTGCCAGCAGTGCCCCCCCCGGGACTAGCGGGAGAGCGGTCACCGGGGAGCTGTTTTTT
CDR3aa: CASSAPPGTSGRAVTGELFF
d_gene: TRBD2
v_gene: TRBV6-1
abundance: -
j_gene: TRBJ2-2

CDR3nt: TGTGCCAGCAGCCCACGCCCCCAAACTATGGACATTCAGTACTTC
CDR3aa: CASSPRPQTMDIQYF
d_gene: -
v_gene: TRBV5-4
abundance: -
j_gene: TRBJ2-4

CDR3nt: TGTGCCAGCAGTGAAAATTGGAGCACTGAAGCTTTCTTT
CDR3aa: CASSENWSTEAFF
d_gene: -
v_gene: TRBV25-1
abundance: -
j_gene: TRBJ1-1

CDR3nt: TGTGCCAGCTCACCCCAGTCGACAGGCGGCGGTACTGAAGCTTTCTTT
CDR3aa: CASSPQSTGGGTEAFF
d_gene: -
v_gene: TRBV18
abundance: -
j_gene: TRBJ1-1

CDR3nt: TGTGCCAGCTCACCAGAGGGCCTCGCCAAAAACATTCAGTACTTC
CDR3aa: CASSPEGLAKNIQYF
d_gene: -
v_gene: TRBV18
abundance: -
j_gene: TRBJ2-4

CDR3nt: TGTGCCAGCAAGGCCCACCCGAGGTTTGCAACTAATGAAAAACTGTTTTTT
CDR3aa: CASKAHPRFATNEKLFF
d_gene: -
v_gene: TRBV4-2
abundance: -
j_gene: TRBJ1-4

CDR3nt: TGCGCCAGCACGCCCTCGGGGGTACATAGCAATCAGCCCCAGCATTTT
CDR3aa: CASTPSGVHSNQPQHF
d_gene: -
v_gene: TRBV23-1
abundance: -
j_gene: TRBJ1-5

CDR3nt: TGTGCCAGTAGTCGGGCCGGGGATCAGCCCCAGCATTTT
CDR3aa: CASSRAGDQPQHF
d_gene: -
v_gene: TRBV19
abundance: -
j_gene: TRBJ1-5

CDR3nt: TGTGCCAGCAGCCTAAGGGGAGGTAGCAATCAGCCCCAGCATTTT
CDR3aa: CASSLRGGSNQPQHF
d_gene: -
v_gene: TRBV3-1/TRBV3-2
abundance: once
j_gene: TRBJ1-5

CDR3nt: TGTGCCAGCAGCCTCAGGGGTAGAGCTTTCTTT
CDR3aa: CASSLRGRAFF
d_gene: -
v_gene: TRBV5-8
abundance: -
j_gene: TRBJ1-1

CDR3nt: TGTGCCAGCAGTATCAAGGCTAGCGGGAGTTCCTACGAGCAGTACTTC
CDR3aa: CASSIKASGSSYEQYF
d_gene: TRBD2
v_gene: TRBV7-2
abundance: -
j_gene: TRBJ2-7

CDR3nt: TGTGCCAGCAGTCCGGCCGGGACTAGCGGGTCTAAGGCGTTCACAGATACGCAGTATTTT
CDR3aa: CASSPAGTSGSKAFTDTQYF
d_gene: TRBD2
v_gene: TRBV28
abundance: -
j_gene: TRBJ2-3

CDR3nt: TGTGCCAGCAGCCAAAGCGGGAGGGCCGGAGATACGCAGTATTTT
CDR3aa: CASSQSGRAGDTQYF
d_gene: TRBD2
v_gene: TRBV7-2
abundance: -
j_gene: TRBJ2-3

CDR3nt: TGTGCCATCAGTGCAAGGGGGCAAGACGAGCAGTACTTC
CDR3aa: CAISARGQDEQYF
d_gene: TRBD1
v_gene: TRBV10-3
abundance: -
j_gene: TRBJ2-7

CDR3nt: TGTGCCAGCAGTGACACTGGGACTAGCGGGAGAATTGAGCAGTTCTTC
CDR3aa: CASSDTGTSGRIEQFF
d_gene: TRBD2
v_gene: TRBV6-4
abundance: -
j_gene: TRBJ2-1

CDR3nt: TGCGCCAGCAGCCAAGTTAGCCGGGGGGCCAAAAACATTCAGTACTTC
CDR3aa: CASSQVSRGAKNIQYF
d_gene: -
v_gene: TRBV4-3
abundance: -
j_gene: TRBJ2-4

CDR3nt: TGTGCCAGCAGTAACTCAGGGGGTCCCCATAATTCACCCCTCCACTTT
CDR3aa: CASSNSGGPHNSPLHF
d_gene: TRBD1
v_gene: TRBV28
abundance: -
j_gene: TRBJ1-6

CDR3nt: TGTGCCAGCAGCTTGGAACTAGTTAGATCACCCCTCCACTTT
CDR3aa: CASSLELVRSPLHF
d_gene: -
v_gene: TRBV5-5
abundance: -
j_gene: TRBJ1-6

CDR3nt: TGTGCCAGCAGCCGACAGTCCGGCCTCCTTCCCTACGAGCAGTACTTC
CDR3aa: CASSRQSGLLPYEQYF
d_gene: -
v_gene: TRBV14
abundance: -
j_gene: TRBJ2-7

CDR3nt: TGTGCCAGTAGTACCGGACAGGGGCTGCGGGAGACCCAGTACTTC
CDR3aa: CASSTGQGLRETQYF
d_gene: TRBD1
v_gene: TRBV19
abundance: once
j_gene: TRBJ2-5

CDR3nt: TGTGCCAGCAGCCAAGGGTGGTGGATGGGCTCACCCCTCCACTTT
CDR3aa: CASSQGWWMGSPLHF
d_gene: -
v_gene: TRBV14
abundance: -
j_gene: TRBJ1-6

CDR3nt: TGTGCCAGCAGTCCCCGGAGGATGAACACCATATATTTT
CDR3aa: CASSPRRMNTIYF
d_gene: -
v_gene: TRBV27
abundance: -
j_gene: TRBJ1-3

CDR3nt: TGCGCCAGCAGCTTGGCAACTAGCGGCACAGATACGCAGTATTTT
CDR3aa: CASSLATSGTDTQYF
d_gene: TRBD2
v_gene: TRBV5-1
abundance: -
j_gene: TRBJ2-3

CDR3nt: TGCAGCGTGGTCGGACAGGCGTTAGCCTCTGGAAACACCATATATTTT
CDR3aa: CSVVGQALASGNTIYF
d_gene: TRBD1
v_gene: TRBV29-1
abundance: -
j_gene: TRBJ1-3

CDR3nt: TGTGCCAGCAGTTACCCGGGACAGGGCGACCTCCTGATAATTCAGCCCCAGCATTTT
CDR3aa: CASSYPGQGDLLIIQPQHF
d_gene: TRBD1
v_gene: TRBV6-2/TRBV6-3
abundance: -
j_gene: TRBJ1-5

CDR3nt: TGTGCCAGCACAAAAGGGACAGGGAGCTCCTACGAGCAGTACTTC
CDR3aa: CASTKGTGSSYEQYF
d_gene: TRBD1
v_gene: TRBV6-5
abundance: -
j_gene: TRBJ2-7

CDR3nt: TGTGCCAGCACCGTTGGCTCCGGGGAGCTGTTTTTT
CDR3aa: CASTVGSGELFF
d_gene: -
v_gene: TRBV2
abundance: -
j_gene: TRBJ2-2

CDR3nt: TGTGCCAGCAGTGAAGCGCGGAGGGATTGGATTGACAGTTTCTACGAGCAGTACTTC
CDR3aa: CASSEARRDWIDSFYEQYF
d_gene: -
v_gene: TRBV6-1
abundance: -
j_gene: TRBJ2-7

CDR3nt: TGTGCCAGCAGCCTATGGGACAGGGCCGATGAGCAGTTCTTC
CDR3aa: CASSLWDRADEQFF
d_gene: TRBD1
v_gene: TRBV11-2
abundance: -
j_gene: TRBJ2-1

CDR3nt: TGCGCCAGCAGCTTGGACAGGGGGCAGGGAGAAAAACTGTTTTTT
CDR3aa: CASSLDRGQGEKLFF
d_gene: TRBD1
v_gene: TRBV5-1
abundance: once
j_gene: TRBJ1-4

CDR3nt: TGTGCCAGCAGCTTAAGGGACAGTTCCTGGAGTGGGGCCAACGTCCTGACTTTC
CDR3aa: CASSLRDSSWSGANVLTF
d_gene: TRBD1
v_gene: TRBV7-9
abundance: -
j_gene: TRBJ2-6

CDR3nt: TGTGCCAGCAGTTGGAACCAGGGGGCCGAAGCTTTCTTT
CDR3aa: CASSWNQGAEAFF
d_gene: TRBD1
v_gene: TRBV27
abundance: -
j_gene: TRBJ1-1

CDR3nt: TGTGCCAGCTCACGAGGGGGGGACACTGAAGCTTTCTTT
CDR3aa: CASSRGGDTEAFF
d_gene: -
v_gene: TRBV18
abundance: once
j_gene: TRBJ1-1

CDR3nt: TGTGCCAGCAGTTACCTGAACGTTCAGGGGGATCAGCCCCAGCATTTT
CDR3aa: CASSYLNVQGDQPQHF
d_gene: TRBD1
v_gene: TRBV6-2/TRBV6-3
abundance: -
j_gene: TRBJ1-5

CDR3nt: TGTGCCAGCTCACCGCGGGACAGGGAATGGACCGGGGAGCTGTTTTTT
CDR3aa: CASSPRDREWTGELFF
d_gene: TRBD1
v_gene: TRBV18
abundance: once
j_gene: TRBJ2-2

CDR3nt: TGTGCCAGCAGCCGGACAGAGAATCAGCCCCAGCATTTT
CDR3aa: CASSRTENQPQHF
d_gene: -
v_gene: TRBV6-2/TRBV6-3
abundance: -
j_gene: TRBJ1-5